This T cell receptor beta chain appears in the sequencing data of a study of cytomegalovirus exposure and HLA in healthy donors. 60 Vbeta and 13 Jbeta primers were used in PCR. TCRdb keeps only in-frame clones here, not all; method: immunoSEQ multiplex PCR. This table holds about 160,000 clones, 65% to 80% found once. In germline, CDR1 is SGDLS, CDR2 YYNGEE. This CDR3 has 15 residues. Losses at the gene ends were 2 bases for V and 0 bases for J; bases not matched to a gene: 3. The clonotype comes from a woman in her forties or fifties in good health and CMV-seropositive. The chain combines TRBV9 with TRBJ2-7; 9 positions agree with TRBD1. Source material: PBMCs. CDR3 amino acids: CASSVGTGSSYEQYF. The CDR3 DNA is TGTGCCAGCAGCGTTGGGACAGGGAGCTCCTACGAGCAGTACTTC.